This T cell receptor beta chain was sequenced during a study of blood T cell repertoires in COVID-19. Study summary: Whether acute or convalescent, the COVID-19 samples came from the United States, Italy and Spain. The cDNA or gDNA used as material had been derived from T cells, B-cell-depleted T cells, or PBMCs.

The CDR3 spans 15 residues. The trim removed 6 bases at V and 2 bases at J, leaving 7 bases unmatched. The germline V gene has CDR1 MNHEY and CDR2 SVGAGI. Sequencing used immunoSEQ multiplex PCR; TCRdb keeps in-frame clones, though not all of them. The table records 150,000 to 190,000 clones, 75% to 90% of them present only once. This clone was detected a few times. The rearrangement links TRBV6-5 to TRBJ2-7; 10 nucleotides align to TRBD1. The sequence derives from a woman in her thirties or forties with acute or convalescent COVID-19. Specimen: peripheral blood. CDR3 DNA: TGTGCCAGCAGCCCCACGGACAGGGGGACCTACGAGCAGTACTTC. Protein product: CASSPTDRGTYEQYF.